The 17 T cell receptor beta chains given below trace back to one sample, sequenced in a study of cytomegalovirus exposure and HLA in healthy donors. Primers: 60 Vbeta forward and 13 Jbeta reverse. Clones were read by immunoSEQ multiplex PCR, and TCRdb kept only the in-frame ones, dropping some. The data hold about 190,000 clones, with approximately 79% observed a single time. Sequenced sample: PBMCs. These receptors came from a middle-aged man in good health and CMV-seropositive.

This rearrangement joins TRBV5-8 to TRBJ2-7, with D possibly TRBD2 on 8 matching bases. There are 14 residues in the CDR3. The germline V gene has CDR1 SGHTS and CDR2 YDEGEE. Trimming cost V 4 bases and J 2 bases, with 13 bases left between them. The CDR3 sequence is CASSREGAPYEQYF. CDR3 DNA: TGTGCCAGCAGCCGGGAGGGGGCCCCCTACGAGCAGTACTTC.

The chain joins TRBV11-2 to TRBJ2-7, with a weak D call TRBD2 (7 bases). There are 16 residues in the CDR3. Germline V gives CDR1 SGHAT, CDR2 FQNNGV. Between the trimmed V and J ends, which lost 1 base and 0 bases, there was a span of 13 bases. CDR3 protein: CASSLGGGGLSYEQYF. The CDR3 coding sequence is TGTGCCAGCAGCTTAGGAGGCGGGGGCCTCTCCTACGAGCAGTACTTC.

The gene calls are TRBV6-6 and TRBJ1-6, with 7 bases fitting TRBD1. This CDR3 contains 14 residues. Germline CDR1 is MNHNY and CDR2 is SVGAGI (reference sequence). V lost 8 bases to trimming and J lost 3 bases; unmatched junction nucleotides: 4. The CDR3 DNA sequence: TGTGCCAGCTCTAGACAGGGCTATAATTCACCCCTCCACTTT. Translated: CASSRQGYNSPLHF.

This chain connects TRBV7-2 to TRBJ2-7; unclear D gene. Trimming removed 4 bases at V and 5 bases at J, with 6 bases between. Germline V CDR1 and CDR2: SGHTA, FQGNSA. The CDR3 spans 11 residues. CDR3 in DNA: TGTGCCAGCAGCTCCTTCGACGAGCAGTACTTC. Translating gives CASSSFDEQYF.

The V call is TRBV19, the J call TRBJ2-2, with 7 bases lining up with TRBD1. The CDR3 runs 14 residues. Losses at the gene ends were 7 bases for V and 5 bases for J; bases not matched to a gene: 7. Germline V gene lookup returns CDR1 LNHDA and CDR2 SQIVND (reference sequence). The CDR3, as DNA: TGTGCCAGTACCCCGACAGGGCTAACCGGGGAGCTGTTTTTT. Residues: CASTPTGLTGELFF.

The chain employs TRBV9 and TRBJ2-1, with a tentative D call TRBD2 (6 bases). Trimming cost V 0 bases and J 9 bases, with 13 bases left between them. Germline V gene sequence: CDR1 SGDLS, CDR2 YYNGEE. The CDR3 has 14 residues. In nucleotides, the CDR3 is TGTGCCAGCAGCGTAGGTTCGGGGGACGGTGAGCAGTTCTTC. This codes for CASSVGSGDGEQFF.

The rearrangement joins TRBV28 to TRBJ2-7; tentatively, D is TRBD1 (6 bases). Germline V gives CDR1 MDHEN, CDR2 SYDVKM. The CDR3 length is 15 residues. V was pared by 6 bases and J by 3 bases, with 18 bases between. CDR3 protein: CASSKMDSRIYEQYF. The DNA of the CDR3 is TGTGCCAGCAGCAAGATGGACAGCCGTATCTACGAGCAGTACTTC.

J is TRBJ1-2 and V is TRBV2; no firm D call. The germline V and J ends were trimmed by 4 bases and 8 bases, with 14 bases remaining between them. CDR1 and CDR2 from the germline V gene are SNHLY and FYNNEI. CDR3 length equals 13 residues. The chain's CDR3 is CASSGNGESGYTF. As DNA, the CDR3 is TGTGCCAGCAGTGGAAACGGGGAGTCCGGCTACACCTTC.

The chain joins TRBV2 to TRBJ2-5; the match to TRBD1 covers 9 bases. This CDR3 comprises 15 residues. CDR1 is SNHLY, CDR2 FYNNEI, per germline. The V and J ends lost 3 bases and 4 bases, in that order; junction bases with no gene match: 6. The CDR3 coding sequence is TGTGCCAGCAGTGATGGGACAGGGACCCCAGAGACCCAGTACTTC. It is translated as CASSDGTGTPETQYF.

The CDR3 spells CASSLEQGRNTEAFF. The CDR3 DNA reads as TGTGCCAGCAGCCTAGAACAGGGGAGGAACACTGAAGCTTTCTTT. The chain couples TRBV27 to TRBJ1-1; TRBD1 aligns across 7 bases. Germline V gene sequence: CDR1 MNHEY, CDR2 SMNVEV (reference sequence). V dropped 6 bases and J dropped 1; count of bases not matched to a gene: 8. CDR3 length: 15 residues.

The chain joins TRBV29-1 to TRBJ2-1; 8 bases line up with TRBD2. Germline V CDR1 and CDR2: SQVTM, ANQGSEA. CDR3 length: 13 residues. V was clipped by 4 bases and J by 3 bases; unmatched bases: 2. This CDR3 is CSVGSGGYNEQFF. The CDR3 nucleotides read TGCAGCGTTGGCAGCGGGGGCTACAATGAGCAGTTCTTC.

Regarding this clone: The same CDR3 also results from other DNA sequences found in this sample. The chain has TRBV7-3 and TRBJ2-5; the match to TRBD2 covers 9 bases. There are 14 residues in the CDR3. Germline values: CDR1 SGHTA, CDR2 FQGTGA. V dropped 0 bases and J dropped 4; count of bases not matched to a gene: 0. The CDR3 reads CASSLTSGGETQYF. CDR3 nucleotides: TGTGCCAGCAGCTTAACTAGCGGGGGAGAGACCCAGTACTTC.

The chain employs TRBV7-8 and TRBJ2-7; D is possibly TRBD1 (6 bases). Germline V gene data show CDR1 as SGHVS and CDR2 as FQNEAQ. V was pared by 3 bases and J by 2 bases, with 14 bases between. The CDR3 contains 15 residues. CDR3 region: CASSFGQGIPYEQYF. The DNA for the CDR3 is TGTGCCAGCAGCTTTGGGCAGGGGATTCCCTACGAGCAGTACTTC.

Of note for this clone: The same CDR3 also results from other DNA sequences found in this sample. The CDR3 DNA is TGTGCCAGCAGCTTAGCGGCGGGGGTATACAATGAGCAGTTCTTC. Encoded protein: CASSLAAGVYNEQFF. This chain links TRBV7-2 with TRBJ2-1, with 7 bases fitting TRBD2. The CDR3 sequence is 15 residues long. From germline, CDR1 is SGHTA and CDR2 FQGNSA. V lost 0 bases and J lost 4; bases outside the gene matches: 3.

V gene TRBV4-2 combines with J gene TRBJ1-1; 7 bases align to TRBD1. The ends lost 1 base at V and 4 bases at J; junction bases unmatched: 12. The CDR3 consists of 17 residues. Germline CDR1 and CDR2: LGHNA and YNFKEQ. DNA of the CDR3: TGTGCCAGCAGCCAAGGGACAGGCTTTGGGACCGGCACTGAAGCTTTCTTT. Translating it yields CASSQGTGFGTGTEAFF.

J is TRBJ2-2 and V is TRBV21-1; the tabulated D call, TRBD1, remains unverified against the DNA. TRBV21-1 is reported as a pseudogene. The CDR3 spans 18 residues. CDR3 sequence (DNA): TGTGCCAGCAGCAAAAAAGGCACGCTGACAGGGCCCCCCGGGGAGCTGTTTTTT. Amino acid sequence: CASSKKGTLTGPPGELFF.

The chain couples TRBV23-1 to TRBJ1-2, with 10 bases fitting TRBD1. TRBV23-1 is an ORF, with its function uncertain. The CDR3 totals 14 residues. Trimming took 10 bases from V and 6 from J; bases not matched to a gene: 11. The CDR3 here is CATMGTGVFDGYTF. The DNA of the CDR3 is TGCGCCACCATGGGGACAGGGGTATTTGATGGCTACACCTTC.